This record covers a single T cell receptor beta chain. Germline V gene data show CDR1 as KGHSH and CDR2 as LQKENI. V was clipped by 8 bases and J by 7 bases, with 23 bases between them. The CDR3 is 16 amino acids. Under the authors' procedure: By means of reference gene primer amplification, nucleated cell counts were estimated. The method was immunoSEQ multiplex PCR; TCRdb's version includes in-frame clones alone and lacks a portion of them. For V, J and clone size, that table is used; D and trimming come from the DNA. The table includes 87,000 or so clones, more than 70% detected once. This entry is derived from a study of blood T cell repertoires in COVID-19.

The source is a human donor with acute or convalescent COVID-19. The donor label of this sample is uncertain. Sequenced sample: peripheral blood. The rearrangement uses TRBV18 and TRBJ1-4, with a tentative D call TRBD1 (6 bases). The CDR3 DNA is TGTGCCAGCGCCGACCTTTCGGGGGGGCGAGTTGAAAAACTGTTTTTT. Translation: CASADLSGGRVEKLFF.